The clone carrying this TCR beta chain was seen a few times. The target antigen is unknown. The data were taken from a study of cytomegalovirus exposure and HLA in healthy donors. Study-wide context: An earlier analysis identified more than 90 million unique TCR beta sequences in 150 million to 200 million T cells. Study findings and constraints: Among TCR beta chains, those listed as cytomegalovirus-associated numbered 164. Later analysis demonstrated an association between a missense DCLRE1C variant and TCR beta V- and J-gene trimming.

Among the donors, all were healthy bone marrow donors. V lost 3 bases to trimming and J lost 9 bases; unmatched junction nucleotides: 11. The CDR3 covers 16 residues. Germline values: CDR1 MNHNS, CDR2 SASEGT. Primers: 60 Vbeta forward and 13 Jbeta reverse. The method was immunoSEQ multiplex PCR; TCRdb's version includes in-frame clones alone and lacks a portion of them. Of about 94,000 clones listed, approximately 66% are singletons. The chain links TRBV6-1 to TRBJ1-6, with 7 bases lining up with TRBD1. Sample: PBMCs. The sequence came from a man under 40 in good health and CMV-seronegative. CDR3 sequence (DNA): TGTGCCAGCAGTGATGCAGGGGGGATTCGCGGTTCACCCCTCCACTTT. Its translation: CASSDAGGIRGSPLHF.